Within the sample, the clone carrying this T cell receptor beta chain is medium-sized. Clones were read by immunoSEQ multiplex PCR, and TCRdb kept only the in-frame ones, dropping some. The sample consists of some 120,000 clones, around nine tenths of them appearing once. This entry belongs to a study of control samples from healthy donors and cancer patients. The specimen was blood. The origin of this receptor is a man aged 30 to 45 in good health.

DNA of the CDR3: TGTGCCTGGAGTATTCTGTCAGCGCGAAAACTGTTTTTT. Translation: CAWSILSARKLFF. The rearrangement uses TRBV30 and TRBJ1-4; D gene ambiguous. Germline values: CDR1 GTSNPN, CDR2 SVGIG (reference sequence). This CDR3 is 13 amino acids long. V lost 2 bases and J lost 10, with 14 bases in between.